This T cell receptor (beta chain) emerged from a study of OX40 agonist ivuxolimab in advanced cancers. With respect to the entire study: Ivuxolimab, which targeted the costimulatory receptor OX40 (CD134), was an agonistic, fully human IgG2 monoclonal antibody. Intravenous ivuxolimab was administered to patients every 2 weeks at six dose levels: 0.01, 0.1, 0.3, 1.5, 3 and 10 mg/kg. A male proportion of around 81% and a mean age of about 60 years, ranging from 23 to 79, were recorded for the dose-escalation cohort. Prior anti-PD-1, anti-PD-L1 or anti-CTLA-4 therapy was permitted, and approximately 40% of dose-escalation patients had received checkpoint inhibitors. Partial responses occurred in three dose-escalation patients: two with cutaneous melanoma and one with hepatocellular carcinoma. Peripheral TCRbeta sequencing was intended to test whether TCR sequence diversity was altered and clonal T-cell expansion was caused by ivuxolimab. The paper reports the monotherapy dose-escalation portion (N ≈ 50 patients) of the phase I ivuxolimab trial. Of the roughly 52 dose-escalation patients, hepatocellular carcinoma was present in about 20, melanoma in approximately 15, renal cell carcinoma in 9 and head and neck cancer in 9. What the work shows at the level of the full study, not this receptor alone: In partial responders in the 0.1-3.0 mg/kg groups, normalized peripheral clonal expansion was found to be among the lowest, especially among CD8+ T cells. Clonal expansion of both CD4+ and CD8+ blood T cells was observed from baseline to week 6 at doses 0.1 to 3.0 mg/kg. Low levels of normalized T-cell clonal expansion were also seen in some patients who did not respond. After ivuxolimab, more expanded clones were found on average in CD8+ T cells than in CD4+ T cells. Antigen specificity was not determined for the clonally expanded peripheral T cells.

Patients with a history of autoimmune disease or receiving systemic immunosuppression were excluded from the trial. Peripheral blood for TCR sequencing was collected from all dose cohorts at baseline, on cycle 4 day 1, and on cycle 7 day 1. The samples were drawn from a first-in-human, open-label, multicenter phase I dose-escalation trial of ivuxolimab. Adults with locally advanced or metastatic melanoma, renal cell carcinoma, hepatocellular carcinoma or head and neck squamous cell carcinoma were enrolled in the trial. Before TCR sequencing, CD4+ T cells and CD8+ T cells were sorted from peripheral blood as separate populations. For sequencing of the TCRbeta CDR3 region, genomic DNA was extracted from the sorted cells. The immunoSEQ Assay was used to sequence the TCRbeta CDR3 regions. This immuneACCESS table, as held by TCRdb, lists in-frame sequences with V and J called but not all clones. Of the missing ones, under half trace to an unresolved V gene in checked studies; the others have no known cause. This sample has more than 80,000 clones in its table, and over 75% of those were observed once. The leading ten clones occupy 0.48% of the sample.

As regards this clone: Its target antigen remains unknown. Per-base qualities were not stored, and no clone one base away is much larger.

The CDR3 has 15 amino acids, counting the end cysteine and phenylalanine. The CDR3 DNA has 45 bases and is translated from base 1. Between the V and J ends, shortened by 0 bases and 8 bases respectively, the junction contains 15 bases. The CDR1 and CDR2 encoded by the germline V gene are SGDLS and YYNGEE. The chain was built from TRBV9 and TRBJ2-1; a weak D assignment points to TRBD1 (5 bases agree). This sequence originates from an adult with an advanced solid tumor such as melanoma, head and neck, liver or kidney cancer. Specimen: CD4+ or CD8+ T cells sorted from blood, collected in a trial of the OX40 agonist ivuxolimab. The DNA reads as follows: TGTGCCAGCAGCGTAGGAGGCCAGGGTACGGATGAGCAGTTCTTC. It is translated as CASSVGGQGTDEQFF.